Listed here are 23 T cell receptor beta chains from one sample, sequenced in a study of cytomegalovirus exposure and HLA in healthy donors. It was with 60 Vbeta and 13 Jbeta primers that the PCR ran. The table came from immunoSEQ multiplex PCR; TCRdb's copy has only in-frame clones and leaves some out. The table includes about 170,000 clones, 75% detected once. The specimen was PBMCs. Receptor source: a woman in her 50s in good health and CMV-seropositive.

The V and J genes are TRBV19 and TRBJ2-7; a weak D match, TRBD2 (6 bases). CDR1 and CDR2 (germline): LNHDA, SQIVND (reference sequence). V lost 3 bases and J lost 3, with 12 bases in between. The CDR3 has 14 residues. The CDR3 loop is CASSMSGGFYEQYF. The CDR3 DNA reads TGTGCCAGTAGTATGTCCGGGGGTTTCTACGAGCAGTACTTC. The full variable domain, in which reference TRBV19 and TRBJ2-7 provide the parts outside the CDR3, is DGGITQSPKYLFRKEGQNVTLSCEQNLNHDAMYWYRQDPGQGLRLIYYSQIVNDFQKGDIAEGYSVSREKKESFPLTVTSAQKNPTAFYLCASSMSGGFYEQYFGPGTRLTVT.

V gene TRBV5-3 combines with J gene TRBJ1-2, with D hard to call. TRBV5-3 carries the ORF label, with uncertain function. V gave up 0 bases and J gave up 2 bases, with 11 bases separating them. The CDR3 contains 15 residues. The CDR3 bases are TGTGCCAGAAGCTTGGACTCCCCCAAGAACTATGGCTACACCTTC. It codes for CARSLDSPKNYGYTF.

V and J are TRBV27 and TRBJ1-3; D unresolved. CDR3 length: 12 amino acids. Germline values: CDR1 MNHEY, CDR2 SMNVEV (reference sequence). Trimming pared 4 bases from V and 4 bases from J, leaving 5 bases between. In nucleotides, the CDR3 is TGTGCCAGCAGTTCGACAGGAAACACCATATATTTT. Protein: CASSSTGNTIYF.

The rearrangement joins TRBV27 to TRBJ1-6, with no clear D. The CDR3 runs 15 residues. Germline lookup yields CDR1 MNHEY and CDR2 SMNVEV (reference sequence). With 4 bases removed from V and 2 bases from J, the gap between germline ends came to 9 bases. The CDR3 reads CASSSRPPYNSPLHF. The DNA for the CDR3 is TGTGCCAGCAGTTCGAGGCCCCCCTATAATTCACCCCTCCACTTT.

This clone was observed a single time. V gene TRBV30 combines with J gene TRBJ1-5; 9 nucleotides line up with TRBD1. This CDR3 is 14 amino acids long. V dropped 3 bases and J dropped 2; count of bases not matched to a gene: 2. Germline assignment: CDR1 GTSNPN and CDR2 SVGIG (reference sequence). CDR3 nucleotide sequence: TGTGCCTGGAGAGGACAGGGGCGCAATCAGCCCCAGCATTTT. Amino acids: CAWRGQGRNQPQHF.

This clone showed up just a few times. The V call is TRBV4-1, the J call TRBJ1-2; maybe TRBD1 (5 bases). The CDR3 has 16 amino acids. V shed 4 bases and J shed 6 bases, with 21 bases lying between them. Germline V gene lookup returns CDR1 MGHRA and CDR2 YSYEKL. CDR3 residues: CASSPYPGIGENGYTF. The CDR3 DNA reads TGCGCCAGCAGCCCGTATCCAGGGATAGGTGAGAATGGCTACACCTTC.

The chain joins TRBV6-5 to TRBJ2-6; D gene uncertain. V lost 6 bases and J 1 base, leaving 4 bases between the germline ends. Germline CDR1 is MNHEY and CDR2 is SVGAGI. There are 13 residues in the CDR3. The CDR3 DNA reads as TGTGCCAGCAGGTCGTCTGGGGCCAACGTCCTGACTTTC. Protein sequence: CASRSSGANVLTF.

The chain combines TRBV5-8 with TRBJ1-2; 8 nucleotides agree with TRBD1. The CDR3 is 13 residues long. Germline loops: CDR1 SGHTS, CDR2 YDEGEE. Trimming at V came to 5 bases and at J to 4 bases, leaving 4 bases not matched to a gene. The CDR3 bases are TGTGCCAGCAGACAGACAGGGGCCTATGGCTACACCTTC. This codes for CASRQTGAYGYTF.

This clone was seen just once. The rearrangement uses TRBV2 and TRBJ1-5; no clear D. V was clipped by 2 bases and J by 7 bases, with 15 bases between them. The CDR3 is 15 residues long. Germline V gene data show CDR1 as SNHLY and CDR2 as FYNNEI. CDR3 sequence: CASSESGQSRQPQHF. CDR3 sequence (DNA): TGTGCCAGCAGTGAAAGTGGTCAGTCCAGGCAGCCCCAGCATTTT.

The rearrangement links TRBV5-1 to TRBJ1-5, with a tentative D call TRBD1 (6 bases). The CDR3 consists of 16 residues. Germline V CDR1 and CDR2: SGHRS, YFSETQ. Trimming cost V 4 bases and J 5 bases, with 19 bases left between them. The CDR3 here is CASSLVGGGDDQPQHF. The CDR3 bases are TGCGCCAGCAGCCTGGTTGGGGGCGGTGACGATCAGCCCCAGCATTTT.

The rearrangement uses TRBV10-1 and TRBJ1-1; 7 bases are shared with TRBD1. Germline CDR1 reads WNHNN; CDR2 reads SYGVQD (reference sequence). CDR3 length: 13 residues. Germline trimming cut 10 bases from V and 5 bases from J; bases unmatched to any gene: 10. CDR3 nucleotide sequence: TGCGCCACCCGACAGGGCCGGGGGACTGAAGCTTTCTTT. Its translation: CATRQGRGTEAFF.

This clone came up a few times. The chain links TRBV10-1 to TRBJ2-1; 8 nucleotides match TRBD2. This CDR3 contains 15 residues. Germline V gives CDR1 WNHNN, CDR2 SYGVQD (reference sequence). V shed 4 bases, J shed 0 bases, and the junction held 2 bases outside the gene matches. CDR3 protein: CASSASGGSYNEQFF. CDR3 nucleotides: TGCGCCAGCAGTGCCAGCGGGGGCTCCTACAATGAGCAGTTCTTC.

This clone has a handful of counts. For the CDR3, the DNA is TGTGCCAGCAGCTTAAGCGTACCCAATGAGCAGTTCTTC. Residues: CASSLSVPNEQFF. This sequence joins TRBV7-3 and TRBJ2-1; D remains unclear. The ends were cut back, 1 base at V and 6 bases at J, with 7 bases in the middle. The CDR3 totals 13 residues. Germline CDR1 SGHTA, CDR2 FQGTGA.

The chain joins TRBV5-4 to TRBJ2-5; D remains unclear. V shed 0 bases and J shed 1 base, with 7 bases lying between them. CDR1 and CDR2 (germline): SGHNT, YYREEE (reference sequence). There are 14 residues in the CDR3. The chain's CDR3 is CASSLGSVQETQYF. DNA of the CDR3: TGTGCCAGCAGCTTGGGGTCGGTCCAAGAGACCCAGTACTTC. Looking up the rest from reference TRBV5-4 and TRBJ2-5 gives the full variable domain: ETGVTQSPTHLIKTRGQQVTLRCSSQSGHNTVSWYQQALGQGPQFIFQYYREEENGRGNFPPRFSGLQFPNYSSELNVNALELDDSALYLCASSLGSVQETQYFGPGTRLLVL.

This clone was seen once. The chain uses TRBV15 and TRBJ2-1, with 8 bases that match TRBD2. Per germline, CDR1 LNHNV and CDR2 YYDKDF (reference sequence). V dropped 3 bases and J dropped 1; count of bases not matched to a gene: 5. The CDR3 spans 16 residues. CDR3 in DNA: TGTGCCACCAGCAGGAAGCGGGGGAATTCCTACAATGAGCAGTTCTTC. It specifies CATSRKRGNSYNEQFF.

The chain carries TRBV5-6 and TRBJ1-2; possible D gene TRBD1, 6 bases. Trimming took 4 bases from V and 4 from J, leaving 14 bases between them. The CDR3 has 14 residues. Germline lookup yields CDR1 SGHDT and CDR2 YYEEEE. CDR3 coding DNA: TGTGCCAGCAGCCCGGACAGCCGGAGCTATGGCTACACCTTC. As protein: CASSPDSRSYGYTF. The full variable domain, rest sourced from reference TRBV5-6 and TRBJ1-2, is DAGVTQSPTHLIKTRGQQVTLRCSPKSGHDTVSWYQQALGQGPQFIFQYYEEEERQRGNFPDRFSGHQFPNYSSELNVNALLLGDSALYLCASSPDSRSYGYTFGSGTRLTVV.

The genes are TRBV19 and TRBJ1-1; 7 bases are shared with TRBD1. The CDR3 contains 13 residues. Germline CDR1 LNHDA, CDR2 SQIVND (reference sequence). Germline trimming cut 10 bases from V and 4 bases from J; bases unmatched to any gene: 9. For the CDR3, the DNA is TGTGCCACCTCGGACAGGCGGGGCACTGAAGCTTTCTTT. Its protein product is CATSDRRGTEAFF.

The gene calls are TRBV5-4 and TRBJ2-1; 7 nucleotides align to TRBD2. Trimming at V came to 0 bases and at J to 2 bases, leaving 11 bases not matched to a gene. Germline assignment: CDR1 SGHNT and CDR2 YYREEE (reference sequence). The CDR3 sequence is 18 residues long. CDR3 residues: CASSLGAPLAATYNEQFF. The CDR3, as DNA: TGTGCCAGCAGCTTGGGGGCCCCCCTAGCGGCCACCTACAATGAGCAGTTCTTC.

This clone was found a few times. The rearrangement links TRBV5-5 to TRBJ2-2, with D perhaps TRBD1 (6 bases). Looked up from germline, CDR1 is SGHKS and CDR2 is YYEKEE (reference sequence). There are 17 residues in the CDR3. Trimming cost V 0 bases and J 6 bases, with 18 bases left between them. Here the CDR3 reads CASSLGPGQGRAGELFF. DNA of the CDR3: TGTGCCAGCAGCTTGGGGCCGGGACAAGGACGCGCCGGGGAGCTGTTTTTT.

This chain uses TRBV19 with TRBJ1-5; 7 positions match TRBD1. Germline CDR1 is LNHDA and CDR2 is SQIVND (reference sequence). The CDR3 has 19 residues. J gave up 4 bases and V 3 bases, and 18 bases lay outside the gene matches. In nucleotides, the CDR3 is TGTGCCAGTAGTATCACACGGGGCAGGGGGGATAGGTCGAATCAGCCCCAGCATTTT. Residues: CASSITRGRGDRSNQPQHF.

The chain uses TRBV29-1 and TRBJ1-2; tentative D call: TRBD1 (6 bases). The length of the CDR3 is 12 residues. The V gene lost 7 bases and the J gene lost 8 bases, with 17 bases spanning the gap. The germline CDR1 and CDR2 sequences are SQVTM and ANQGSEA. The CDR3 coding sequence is TGCAGCGGGGTGAGGGAGGGGGACGGCTACACCTTC. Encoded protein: CSGVREGDGYTF.

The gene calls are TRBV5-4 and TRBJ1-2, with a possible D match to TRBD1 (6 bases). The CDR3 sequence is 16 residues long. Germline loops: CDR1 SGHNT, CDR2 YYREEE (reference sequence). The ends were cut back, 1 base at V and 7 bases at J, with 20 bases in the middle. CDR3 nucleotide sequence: TGTGCCAGCAGCTTGAAGGGGGACACCCGAGGGGGTGGCTACACCTTC. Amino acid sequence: CASSLKGDTRGGGYTF.

The CDR3 loop reads CAISESGGPNYGYTF. CDR3 DNA: TGTGCCATCAGTGAGTCGGGTGGGCCTAACTATGGCTACACCTTC. V gene TRBV10-3 combines with J gene TRBJ1-2; D remains unclear. Germline assignment: CDR1 ENHRY and CDR2 SYGVKD. This CDR3 comprises 15 residues. The ends were cut back, 0 bases at V and 0 bases at J, with 8 bases in the middle.